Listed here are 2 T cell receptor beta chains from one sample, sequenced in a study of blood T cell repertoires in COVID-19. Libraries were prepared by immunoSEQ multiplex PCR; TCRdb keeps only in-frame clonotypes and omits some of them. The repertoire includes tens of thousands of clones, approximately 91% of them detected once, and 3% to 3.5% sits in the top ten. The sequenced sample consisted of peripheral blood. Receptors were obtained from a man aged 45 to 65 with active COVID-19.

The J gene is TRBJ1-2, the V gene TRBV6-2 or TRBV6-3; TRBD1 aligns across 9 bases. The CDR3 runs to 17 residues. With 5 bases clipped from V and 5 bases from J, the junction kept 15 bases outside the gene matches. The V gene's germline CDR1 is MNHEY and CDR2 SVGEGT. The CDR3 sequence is CASSPLLDRGPSYGYTF. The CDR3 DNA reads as TGTGCCAGCAGTCCACTTTTGGACAGGGGACCCTCTTATGGCTACACCTTC.

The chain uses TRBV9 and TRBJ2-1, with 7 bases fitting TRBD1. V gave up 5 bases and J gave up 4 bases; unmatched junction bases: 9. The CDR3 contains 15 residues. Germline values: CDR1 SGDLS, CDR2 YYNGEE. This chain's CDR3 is CASRGQGGEYNEQFF. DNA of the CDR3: TGTGCCAGCAGGGGGCAAGGGGGCGAGTACAATGAGCAGTTCTTC. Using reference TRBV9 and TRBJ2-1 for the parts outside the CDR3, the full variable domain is DSGVTQTPKHLITATGQRVTLRCSPRSGDLSVYWYQQSLDQGLQFLIQYYNGEERAKGNILERFSAQQFPDLHSELNLSSLELGDSALYFCASRGQGGEYNEQFFGPGTRLTVL.